The rows below give T cell receptor beta chains drawn from one sample of a study of cytomegalovirus exposure and HLA in healthy donors. Assay: immunoSEQ multiplex PCR; the TCRdb copy retains only in-frame clones and omits some. This table holds 130,000 to 150,000 clones, 70% to 85% found once. Specimen: PBMCs. These TCRs come from a woman aged 55-75 years in good health and CMV-seropositive. Both conserved end residues are part of each CDR3. Each record gives: D gene, J gene, clone size, V gene, CDR3 protein, CDR3 DNA. The D gene is left open where the match is weak. The size entry is marked missing in some rows and otherwise reads once, few, many or a size class.

D: TRBD2
J: TRBJ2-1
size: .
V: TRBV7-2
CDR3: CASSLVWREYNEQFF
DNA: TGTGCCAGCAGCTTAGTCTGGCGGGAGTACAATGAGCAGTTCTTC

D: .
J: TRBJ2-2
size: once
V: TRBV27
CDR3: CASSYYRQVLTGELFF
DNA: TGTGCCAGCAGTTACTACAGGCAGGTCCTGACCGGGGAGCTGTTTTTT

D: TRBD2
J: TRBJ2-1
size: .
V: TRBV15
CDR3: CATSSPTGLAGGKRFF
DNA: TGTGCCACCAGCAGCCCGACAGGACTAGCGGGAGGCAAGCGGTTCTTC

D: TRBD1
J: TRBJ2-7
size: .
V: TRBV5-4
CDR3: CASSRQGAGEQYF
DNA: TGTGCCAGCAGTCGACAGGGGGCAGGAGAGCAGTACTTC

D: TRBD2
J: TRBJ2-7
size: .
V: TRBV28
CDR3: CASSRLAGGRYEQYF
DNA: TGTGCCAGCAGCCGACTCGCGGGAGGGAGGTACGAGCAGTACTTC

D: .
J: TRBJ2-7
size: .
V: TRBV6-1
CDR3: CASSREFYEQYF
DNA: TGTGCCAGCAGTCGAGAGTTCTACGAGCAGTACTTC

D: TRBD1
J: TRBJ1-1
size: .
V: TRBV9
CDR3: CASSEYRGNTEAFF
DNA: TGTGCCAGCAGCGAGTACAGGGGGAACACTGAAGCTTTCTTT

D: TRBD1
J: TRBJ2-6
size: .
V: TRBV19
CDR3: CASSSGTGFGANVLTF
DNA: TGTGCCAGTAGTTCTGGGACAGGGTTCGGGGCCAACGTCCTGACTTTC

D: .
J: TRBJ2-7
size: .
V: TRBV27
CDR3: CASSLRRENYEQYF
DNA: TGTGCCAGCAGTTTAAGGAGGGAGAACTACGAGCAGTACTTC

D: TRBD1
J: TRBJ1-3
size: .
V: TRBV29-1
CDR3: CSVAQGAGNTIYF
DNA: TGCAGCGTCGCACAGGGGGCAGGAAACACCATATATTTT

D: TRBD1
J: TRBJ2-7
size: .
V: TRBV2
CDR3: CASIPGQGEVYEQYF
DNA: TGTGCCAGCATTCCGGGACAGGGAGAAGTCTACGAGCAGTACTTC

D: .
J: TRBJ1-2
size: once
V: TRBV4-3
CDR3: CASSQDPGGSYGYTF
DNA: TGCGCCAGCAGCCAAGACCCCGGCGGTAGCTATGGCTACACCTTC

D: TRBD1
J: TRBJ1-2
size: .
V: TRBV7-2
CDR3: CASSLVGPGTGYDGYTF
DNA: TGTGCCAGCAGCTTAGTGGGTCCCGGGACAGGGTATGATGGCTACACCTTC

D: .
J: TRBJ1-1
size: few
V: TRBV6-5
CDR3: CASRPEGTEAFF
DNA: TGTGCCAGCAGGCCCGAGGGAACAGAAGCTTTCTTT

D: TRBD2
J: TRBJ2-7
size: .
V: TRBV7-9
CDR3: CASSLGLAGGYEQYF
DNA: TGTGCCAGCAGCTTAGGCCTAGCGGGAGGCTACGAGCAGTACTTC

D: .
J: TRBJ1-1
size: .
V: TRBV30
CDR3: CASSTGNTEAFF
DNA: TGTGCCTCGTCGACAGGGAACACTGAAGCTTTCTTT

D: TRBD1
J: TRBJ1-2
size: .
V: TRBV4-1
CDR3: CASSPNPTGIYGYTF
DNA: TGCGCCAGCAGCCCAAACCCGACAGGGATCTATGGCTACACCTTC

D: TRBD1
J: TRBJ1-2
size: .
V: TRBV28
CDR3: CASSWTGIYYGYTF
DNA: TGTGCCAGCAGCTGGACAGGTATCTACTATGGCTACACCTTC

D: .
J: TRBJ1-2
size: .
V: TRBV6-5
CDR3: CASSYSSGSYGYTF
DNA: TGTGCCAGCAGTTACTCTTCGGGGAGCTATGGCTACACCTTC

D: .
J: TRBJ2-1
size: once
V: TRBV7-3
CDR3: CASSLMPWAGNEQFF
DNA: TGTGCCAGCAGCTTAATGCCTTGGGCGGGCAATGAGCAGTTCTTC

D: .
J: TRBJ1-2
size: .
V: TRBV28
CDR3: CASNLPGRLAYGYTF
DNA: TGTGCCAGCAATTTACCAGGGCGCCTGGCCTATGGCTACACCTTC

D: .
J: TRBJ1-1
size: .
V: TRBV10-3
CDR3: CAISELMGLLNTEAFF
DNA: TGTGCCATCAGTGAGTTAATGGGGCTGCTGAACACTGAAGCTTTCTTT

D: TRBD1
J: TRBJ2-7
size: .
V: TRBV19
CDR3: CASSQPGQTGHEQYF
DNA: TGTGCCAGTAGCCAGCCGGGACAGACCGGCCACGAGCAGTACTTC

D: .
J: TRBJ2-7
size: .
V: TRBV5-1
CDR3: CASSIGTYEQYF
DNA: TGCGCCAGCAGCATCGGGACCTACGAGCAGTACTTC

D: .
J: TRBJ2-7
size: .
V: TRBV28
CDR3: CASSSRTAAYEQYF
DNA: TGTGCCAGCAGCTCCCGGACTGCTGCATACGAGCAGTACTTC

D: .
J: TRBJ2-1
size: .
V: TRBV19
CDR3: CASRADSSYNEQFF
DNA: TGTGCCAGTAGAGCGGACAGCTCCTACAATGAGCAGTTCTTC

D: .
J: TRBJ2-5
size: .
V: TRBV27
CDR3: CASSLGWGDGMMTQYF
DNA: TGTGCCAGCAGTTTAGGTTGGGGGGACGGAATGATGACCCAGTACTTC

D: .
J: TRBJ1-1
size: .
V: TRBV2
CDR3: CASSDRGNTEAFF
DNA: TGTGCCAGCAGTGACAGGGGGAACACTGAAGCTTTCTTT

D: TRBD1
J: TRBJ2-4
size: .
V: TRBV27
CDR3: CASSPRQGANDQYF
DNA: TGTGCCAGCAGTCCCAGACAGGGTGCGAATGATCAGTACTTC

D: TRBD2
J: TRBJ2-1
size: .
V: TRBV7-9
CDR3: CASSPRGVPYNEQFF
DNA: TGTGCCAGCAGCCCACGGGGGGTCCCATACAATGAGCAGTTCTTC

D: .
J: TRBJ1-1
size: .
V: TRBV14
CDR3: CASSQDPTGSSLEAFF
DNA: TGTGCCAGCAGCCAAGACCCTACAGGTTCCTCCCTTGAAGCTTTCTTT

D: TRBD1
J: TRBJ2-3
size: few
V: TRBV29-1
CDR3: CSAGTGSDTQYF
DNA: TGCAGCGCCGGGACAGGTTCAGATACGCAGTATTTT

D: .
J: TRBJ2-2
size: .
V: TRBV25-1
CDR3: CASSGWDWNTGELFF
DNA: TGTGCCAGCAGTGGTTGGGACTGGAACACCGGGGAGCTGTTTTTT

D: .
J: TRBJ2-7
size: .
V: TRBV25-1
CDR3: CANLSPPTGREVTYEQYF
DNA: TGTGCCAACCTTTCCCCCCCGACCGGCCGCGAGGTTACCTACGAGCAGTACTTC

D: TRBD1
J: TRBJ1-2
size: .
V: TRBV6-5
CDR3: CASSSTTGSYGYTF
DNA: TGTGCCAGCAGTTCCACGACAGGGTCCTATGGCTACACCTTC

D: TRBD1
J: TRBJ1-1
size: .
V: TRBV7-2
CDR3: CASSMDRGLIVTEAFF
DNA: TGTGCCAGCAGCATGGACAGGGGGCTTATTGTCACTGAAGCTTTCTTT

D: TRBD2
J: TRBJ2-7
size: .
V: TRBV7-9
CDR3: CASSRSASGNYEQYF
DNA: TGTGCCAGCAGCCGCTCTGCTAGCGGAAACTACGAGCAGTACTTC

D: .
J: TRBJ2-1
size: .
V: TRBV7-3
CDR3: CASSISGESPEQFF
DNA: TGTGCCAGCAGCATATCTGGGGAGAGCCCTGAGCAGTTCTTC

D: TRBD1
J: TRBJ1-5
size: .
V: TRBV28
CDR3: CASSSRDRGYRFSNQPQHF
DNA: TGTGCCAGCAGTTCCCGAGACAGGGGTTATAGGTTTAGCAATCAGCCCCAGCATTTT

D: .
J: TRBJ1-2
size: .
V: TRBV7-2
CDR3: CASSLDDRPRGGYTF
DNA: TGTGCCAGCAGCTTAGACGACCGGCCCCGGGGGGGCTACACCTTC

D: .
J: TRBJ1-2
size: .
V: TRBV28
CDR3: CASSSPQGGGYTF
DNA: TGTGCCAGCAGTTCCCCCCAGGGAGGGGGCTACACCTTC

D: .
J: TRBJ1-1
size: .
V: TRBV30
CDR3: CAWSPGWNTEAFF
DNA: TGTGCCTGGAGTCCGGGGTGGAACACTGAAGCTTTCTTT

D: .
J: TRBJ1-1
size: .
V: TRBV7-2
CDR3: CASSTRGSTEAFF
DNA: TGTGCCAGCAGCACCAGGGGTAGCACTGAAGCTTTCTTT

D: .
J: TRBJ2-1
size: .
V: TRBV5-6
CDR3: CASSMEPLYNEQFF
DNA: TGTGCCAGCAGTATGGAGCCCCTGTACAATGAGCAGTTCTTC

D: .
J: TRBJ2-3
size: .
V: TRBV7-6
CDR3: CASSPTVRTDTQYF
DNA: TGTGCCAGCAGCCCGACAGTACGCACAGATACGCAGTATTTT

D: .
J: TRBJ1-3
size: .
V: TRBV5-1
CDR3: CASSQQGNTIYF
DNA: TGCGCCAGCAGCCAACAAGGAAACACCATATATTTT

D: TRBD2
J: TRBJ2-5
size: .
V: TRBV9
CDR3: CASSFTGLAGETQYF
DNA: TGTGCCAGCAGCTTCACGGGACTAGCCGGAGAGACCCAGTACTTC

D: .
J: TRBJ1-5
size: .
V: TRBV30
CDR3: CAGRRVGGQGQPQHF
DNA: TGTGCCGGGAGGAGGGTGGGGGGGCAGGGTCAGCCCCAGCATTTT

D: TRBD2
J: TRBJ2-1
size: .
V: TRBV14
CDR3: CASSLAGRNNEQFF
DNA: TGTGCCAGCAGTCTAGCGGGACGCAACAATGAGCAGTTCTTC

D: .
J: TRBJ1-2
size: .
V: TRBV7-9
CDR3: CASNQGEGPNYGYTF
DNA: TGTGCCAGCAACCAAGGGGAGGGGCCAAACTATGGCTACACCTTC

D: TRBD2
J: TRBJ2-7
size: .
V: TRBV5-4
CDR3: CASSLGLAGGNSYEQYF
DNA: TGTGCCAGCAGCTTGGGGCTAGCGGGAGGGAACTCCTACGAGCAGTACTTC